The sequence of this TCR beta chain was determined in a study of graft-versus-host responses after intestinal transplantation (dated by TCRdb to the early 2020s). Context from the whole study: Multivisceral, liver-intestinal, or isolated intestinal transplants were received by the recipients. Every recipient was given anti-thymocyte globulin induction, then maintenance tacrolimus and steroids for around three years. Rather than being sequenced by the commercial service, samples from a few later patients were sequenced in-house on an Illumina MiSeq and processed with MiXCR. The cohort enrolled under 25 intestinal transplant recipients including one retransplant, and a few patients lacking pretransplant specimens were excluded. To identify alloreactive clones, pre-transplant mixed lymphocyte reaction products were sequenced and then compared with unstimulated pre-transplant donor and recipient T cells. Donor T cell macrochimerism was defined as a peak of at least 4% donor T cells among recipient peripheral blood mononuclear cells. Bulk TCR-beta CDR3 sequencing was used to track graft-versus-host and host-versus-graft alloreactive T cell clones in the graft, circulation and bone marrow after intestinal transplantation.

General findings and caveats noted by the study authors: GvH clones turned up in recipient bone marrow, with some appearing earlier in ileal mucosa or blood, a pattern consistent with an intestinal mucosal origin. Patients with donor T cell macrochimerism had high GvH to HvG T cell clonal ratios in their allografts. The conclusions were limited by the relatively low number and heterogeneity of the intestinal transplant patients. Early after transplant, peak levels of circulating GvH clones were found to be associated with declines in HvG clones.

Intraepithelial and lamina propria lymphocytes were isolated from graft specimens using dithiothreitol, EDTA incubations and collagenase D digestion. Bulk TCR-beta sequencing was performed on serial intestinal graft biopsy specimens collected as late as 600 days after transplant. Trimming takes 6 bases from V and 8 bases from J, and the germline ends sit 13 bases apart. The CDR3, cysteine through phenylalanine, is 13 amino acids long. The kept DNA is CDR3 alone, 39 bases in frame from the first base. Taken from the germline V gene, the CDR1 and CDR2 loops are MDHEN and SYDVKM. On this clone itself: Its antigen is not yet known. Qualities for individual bases were not recorded, and no much larger clone is one base off.

The library was obtained by the immunoSEQ multiplex PCR assay. For most patients, high-throughput TCR-beta CDR3 sequencing of genomic DNA was performed by Adaptive Biotechnologies. Turning to the authors' computational methods: TCR sequencing data for around 20 patients were retrieved from Adaptive's ImmunoSEQ software; a few other patients were processed with MiXCR and VDJtools. Because the origin of CDR3 nucleotide sequences shared between donor and recipient could not be assigned, those sequences were removed. To count as alloreactive, a clone needed at least 2-fold expansion over unstimulated cells and a minimum CFSE-low frequency of 0.002% (template counts) or 0.001% (read counts). Clones were considered mappable if detected in sequenced pre-transplant spleen, lymph node, or MLR CFSE-low populations of the donor or recipient. The cumulative frequency of alloreactive clones was calculated as a percentage of all sequences, weighted by copy number. Sourced from immuneACCESS, this table was stored by TCRdb with only in-frame sequences that have V and J called. A share of the clones is absent; for the studies checked, an unresolved V gene accounts for under half, and the remainder has no known explanation. From that table come the V and J calls and clone size; the DNA was used to work out D and trimming. In all, the sample holds 6,000 to 8,000 clones, and about 82% of those were seen once. The top ten constitute roughly a tenth of the sample.

The clonotype originates from a human patient who received an intestinal transplant, so some T cells may come from the graft donor. The chain was built from TRBV28 and TRBJ2-2; TRBD2 is a weak D gene call, 5 bases matching. The sample was ileum tissue, taken around 130 days after transplant. The DNA sequence follows: TGTGCCAGCAGCTCTACGGGGATGGGGGAGCTGTTTTTT. Its translation is CASSSTGMGELFF.